The 18 T cell receptor beta chains below come from one sample, sequenced in a study of OX40 agonist ivuxolimab in advanced cancers. Only in-frame clones appear in the TCRdb table, and some are missing; sequencing was by immunoSEQ multiplex PCR. The sample has approximately 47,000 clones; more than 70% are singletons. The sequencing used CD4+ or CD8+ T cells sorted from blood, collected in a trial of the OX40 agonist ivuxolimab. Receptors originate from an adult with an advanced solid tumor such as melanoma, head and neck, liver or kidney cancer.

The sample holds a few counts of this clone. The gene calls are TRBV18 and TRBJ2-7; 8 nucleotides align to TRBD2. CDR3 size: 13 residues. Germline loops: CDR1 KGHSH, CDR2 LQKENI. Unmatched junction bases numbered 4, after V lost 6 bases and J lost 3 bases. DNA for the CDR3: TGTGCCAGCTCCCTGACTAGCGACTACGAGCAGTACTTC. Translated: CASSLTSDYEQYF.

The chain couples TRBV2 to TRBJ1-1; possible D gene TRBD1, 5 bases. Trimming removed 4 bases from V and 6 bases from J, with 12 bases in between. Looked up from germline, CDR1 is SNHLY and CDR2 is FYNNEI. The CDR3 has 13 amino acids. The CDR3 bases are TGTGCCAGCAGTGGCCCGGGGCGGGCTGAAGCTTTCTTT. This gives the protein CASSGPGRAEAFF.

This chain uses TRBV7-6 with TRBJ1-2; 8 bases fit TRBD1. CDR3 length equals 15 residues. The junction had 4 bases not matched to a gene; V was cut back by 0 bases and J by 4 bases. The germline V gene has CDR1 SGHVS and CDR2 FNYEAQ. Here the CDR3 DNA reads TGTGCCAGCAGCTTAGCGGCAGGGGGCAGCTATGGCTACACCTTC. It yields the protein CASSLAAGGSYGYTF.

This clone has just one count. The V call is TRBV6-6, the J call TRBJ2-4, with D uncertain. Germline V lookup: CDR1 MNHNY, CDR2 SVGAGI (reference sequence). This CDR3 contains 16 residues. Trimming cost V 0 bases and J 4 bases, with 13 bases left between them. CDR3: CASSYSVYGSKNIQYF. CDR3 DNA sequence: TGTGCCAGCAGTTACTCGGTGTACGGAAGTAAAAACATTCAGTACTTC.

This chain connects TRBV27 to TRBJ2-5; 8 nucleotides agree with TRBD2. The CDR3 has 15 amino acids. Germline V gives CDR1 MNHEY, CDR2 SMNVEV (reference sequence). J lost 5 bases, V lost 1 base, and 6 bases had no gene match. Here the CDR3 reads CASSLLSSGSETQYF. The CDR3 region has the DNA TGTGCCAGCAGTTTATTATCGAGCGGGAGTGAGACCCAGTACTTC.

This clone has just a few counts. V and J are TRBV9 and TRBJ1-2, with TRBD1 as a possible D gene (6 bases). Trimming left V 4 bases short and J 8 bases short, with 18 bases between. CDR1 and CDR2 (germline): SGDLS, YYNGEE. The CDR3 runs 14 residues. CDR3 coding DNA: TGTGCCAGCAGCCCCAGGACAGACCTGGGGGGCTACACCTTC. Translation: CASSPRTDLGGYTF.

This chain links TRBV18 with TRBJ2-5; 7 bases agree with TRBD1. After removal of 3 bases from V and 5 bases from J, the junction contained 3 bases not matched to a gene. The germline V gene has CDR1 KGHSH and CDR2 LQKENI. CDR3 length: 13 residues. The CDR3 sequence is CASSPTGMETQYF. CDR3 bases: TGTGCCAGCTCACCGACAGGGATGGAGACCCAGTACTTC.

The chain has TRBV21-1 and TRBJ2-1; the table names TRBD1, a call not compared with the DNA. TRBV21-1 is given as a pseudogene. The CDR3 is made up of 17 amino acids. The CDR3 is CASSKVLRTGRYNEQFF. The CDR3 DNA reads as TGTGCCAGCAGCAAAGTTTTGAGGACAGGCCGGTACAATGAGCAGTTCTTC.

This rearrangement joins TRBV2 to TRBJ1-5, with a possible D match to TRBD1 (5 bases). The CDR3 covers 14 residues. The germline gives CDR1 SNHLY, CDR2 FYNNEI. V was pared by 5 bases and J by 1 base, with 9 bases between. In DNA, the CDR3 is TGTGCCAGCAGTCGCCACAGGAGCAATCAGCCCCAGCATTTT. Protein sequence: CASSRHRSNQPQHF.

CDR3 sequence: CASSGVGGGRVEQFF. CDR3 sequence (DNA): TGTGCCAGCAGCGGAGTGGGTGGGGGTAGGGTTGAGCAGTTCTTC. This chain joins TRBV9 and TRBJ2-1; either TRBD1 or TRBD2 may fit D (5 bases each). V shed 3 bases and J shed 9 bases, with 19 bases lying between them. The CDR3 extends over 15 amino acids. CDR1 is SGDLS, CDR2 YYNGEE, per germline.

The chain is built from TRBV7-9 and TRBJ2-4, with a possible D match to TRBD2 (6 bases). The germline V gene has CDR1 SEHNR and CDR2 FQNEAQ (reference sequence). V was shortened by 5 bases and J by 2 bases, with 25 bases between the two germline ends. The CDR3 totals 19 residues. The CDR3 here is CASSPHPFRGLLSKNIQYF. CDR3 DNA sequence: TGTGCCAGCAGCCCCCATCCCTTCCGAGGACTACTTTCCAAAAACATTCAGTACTTC.

This clone was picked up a small number of times. CDR3 bases: TGTGCCAGCAGTATTGGGGGGGGGCTGAACACTGAAGCTTTCTTT. Protein product: CASSIGGGLNTEAFF. The V gene is TRBV25-1, the J gene TRBJ1-1; D perhaps matches TRBD1 (6 bases). Germline V gene sequence: CDR1 MGHDK, CDR2 SYGVNS. V lost 5 bases to trimming and J lost 0 bases, with 13 bases between them. The CDR3 is 15 amino acids.

The chain is built from TRBV4-2 and TRBJ1-1, with TRBD1 identical over 7 bases. CDR1 is LGHNA, CDR2 YNFKEQ, per germline. V lost 4 bases and J lost 5; bases outside the gene matches: 10. The CDR3 has 15 amino acids. The CDR3: CASSRGHPRGTEAFF. The DNA of the CDR3 is TGTGCCAGCAGCCGGGGTCACCCCAGGGGGACTGAAGCTTTCTTT.

The chain uses TRBV2 and TRBJ2-7, with TRBD2 as a possible D gene (6 bases). Between the trimmed V and J ends, which lost 3 bases and 6 bases, there was a span of 15 bases. The CDR3 is made up of 14 amino acids. Germline V gives CDR1 SNHLY, CDR2 FYNNEI. The CDR3 spells CASSDLGTYGEQYF. The DNA for the CDR3 is TGTGCCAGCAGTGATTTAGGGACTTACGGCGAGCAGTACTTC.

The chain carries TRBV25-1 and TRBJ2-7; TRBD1 aligns across 11 bases. Germline trimming cut 7 bases from V and 5 bases from J; bases unmatched to any gene: 4. The CDR3 length is 13 residues. Germline CDR1 reads MGHDK; CDR2 reads SYGVNS. The CDR3, as DNA: TGTGCCAGCACTGGACAGGGGGCCGACGAGCAGTACTTC. This codes for CASTGQGADEQYF.

V usage is TRBV5-5 and J usage is TRBJ2-1; a possible D gene is TRBD1 (6 bases). This CDR3 is built from 16 residues. Germline V gene data show CDR1 as SGHKS and CDR2 as YYEKEE (reference sequence). Between the trimmed V and J ends, which lost 2 bases and 3 bases, there was a span of 15 bases. CDR3 sequence reads: CASSLTGSHLYNEQFF. CDR3 bases: TGTGCCAGCAGCTTAACAGGGTCCCACCTCTACAATGAGCAGTTCTTC.

CDR3 amino acids: CASTREDQPQHF. CDR3 sequence (DNA): TGTGCCAGCACGAGGGAGGATCAGCCCCAGCATTTT. The gene calls are TRBV6-1 and TRBJ1-5; D uncertain. This CDR3 is 12 amino acids long. Per the germline V gene, CDR1 is MNHNS and CDR2 is SASEGT. V was trimmed by 7 bases and J by 5 bases, leaving 9 bases between them.

This CDR3 reads CASSPGTGGTEAFF. Here the CDR3 DNA reads TGTGCCAGCTCACCGGGGACAGGGGGAACTGAAGCTTTCTTT. This sequence joins TRBV18 and TRBJ1-1; TRBD1 matches at 11 bases. V shed 3 bases and J 5 bases; nucleotides not matched to a gene: 2. The germline CDR1 and CDR2 sequences are KGHSH and LQKENI. The CDR3 is 14 amino acids. The entire variable domain, with the rest obtained from reference TRBV18 and TRBJ1-1, is as follows: NAGVMQNPRHLVRRRGQEARLRCSPMKGHSHVYWYRQLPEEGLKFMVYLQKENIIDESGMPKERFSAEFPKEGPSILRIQQVVRGDSAAYFCASSPGTGGTEAFFGQGTRLTVV.